This T cell receptor (beta chain) emerged from a study of identical twins. Study-level points and caveats: Insertions ran lower in abundant cord blood beta clonotypes, though not in memory repertoires.

Trimming cost V 6 bases and J 2 bases, with 17 bases left between them. Germline V lookup: CDR1 SGHDT, CDR2 YYEEEE. The CDR3 totals 15 residues. Using its own MiXCR run on the 5' RACE reads, TCRdb lists one record per CDR3 protein. Among about 1.7 million distinct CDR3 sequences listed, about 31% were seen once. The table lists this clonotype with a count of one. The antigen remains undetermined. This sequence joins TRBV5-6 and TRBJ1-2; D not resolved. The receptor's source is a newborn girl in good health. Source material: cord blood. CDR3 residues: CASTIMGETNYGYTF. CDR3 bases: TGTGCCAGCACCATAATGGGCGAGACCAACTATGGCTACACCTTC.